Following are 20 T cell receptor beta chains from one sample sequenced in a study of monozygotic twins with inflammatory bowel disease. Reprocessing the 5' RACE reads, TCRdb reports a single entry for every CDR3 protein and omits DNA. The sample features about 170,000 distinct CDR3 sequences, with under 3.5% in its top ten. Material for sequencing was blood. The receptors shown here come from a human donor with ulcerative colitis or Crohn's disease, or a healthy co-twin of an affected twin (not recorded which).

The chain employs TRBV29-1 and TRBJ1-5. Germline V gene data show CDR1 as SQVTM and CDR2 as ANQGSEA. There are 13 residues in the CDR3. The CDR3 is CSVEVDGNQPQHF.

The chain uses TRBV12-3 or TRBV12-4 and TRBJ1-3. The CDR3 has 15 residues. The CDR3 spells CASSKPDGAGNTIYF.

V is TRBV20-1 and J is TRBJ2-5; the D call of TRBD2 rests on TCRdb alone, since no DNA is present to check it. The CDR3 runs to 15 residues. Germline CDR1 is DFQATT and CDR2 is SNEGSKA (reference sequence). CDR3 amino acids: CSAVTSGRARETQYF.

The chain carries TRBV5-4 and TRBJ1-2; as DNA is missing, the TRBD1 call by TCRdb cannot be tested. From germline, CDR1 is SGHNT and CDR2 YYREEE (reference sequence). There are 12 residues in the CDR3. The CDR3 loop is CASSSTGNGYTF.

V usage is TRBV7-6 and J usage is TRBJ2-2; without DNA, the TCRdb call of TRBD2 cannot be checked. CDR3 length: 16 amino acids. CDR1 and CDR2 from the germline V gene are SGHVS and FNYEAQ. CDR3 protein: CASSLIASGSPGELFF.

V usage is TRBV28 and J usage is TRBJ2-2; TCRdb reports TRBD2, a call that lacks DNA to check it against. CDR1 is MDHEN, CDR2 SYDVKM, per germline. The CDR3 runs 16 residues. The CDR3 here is CASSLSGRGDTGELFF.

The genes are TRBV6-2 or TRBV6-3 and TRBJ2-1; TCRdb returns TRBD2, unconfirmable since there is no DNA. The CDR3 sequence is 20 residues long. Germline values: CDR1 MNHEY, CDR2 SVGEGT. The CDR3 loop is CASSYPQTTGLAGAYNEQFF.

CDR3 amino acids: CASSYSGETQYF. The chain has TRBV6-2 or TRBV6-3 and TRBJ2-5. The CDR3 has 12 amino acids. CDR1 and CDR2 from the germline V gene are MNHEY and SVGEGT.

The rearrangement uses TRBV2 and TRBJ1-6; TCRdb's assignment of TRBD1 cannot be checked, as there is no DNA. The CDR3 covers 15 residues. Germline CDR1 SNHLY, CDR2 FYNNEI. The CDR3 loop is CASHRGLGPNSPLHF.

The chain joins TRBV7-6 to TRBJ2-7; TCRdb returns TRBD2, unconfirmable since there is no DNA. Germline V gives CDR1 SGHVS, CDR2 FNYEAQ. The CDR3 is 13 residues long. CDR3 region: CASSSGGSYEQYF.

CDR3 protein: CASSLTSGANTGELFF. The chain combines TRBV7-2 with TRBJ2-2; the D call from TCRdb, TRBD1, cannot be confirmed without DNA. The CDR3 loop spans 16 amino acids. The germline V gene has CDR1 SGHTA and CDR2 FQGNSA. Full variable domain (remainder filled in from reference TRBV7-2 and TRBJ2-2): GAGVSQSPSNKVTEKGKDVELRCDPISGHTALYWYRQSLGQGLEFLIYFQGNSAPDKSGLPSDRFSAERTGGSVSTLTIQRTQQEDSAVYLCASSLTSGANTGELFFGEGSRLTVL.

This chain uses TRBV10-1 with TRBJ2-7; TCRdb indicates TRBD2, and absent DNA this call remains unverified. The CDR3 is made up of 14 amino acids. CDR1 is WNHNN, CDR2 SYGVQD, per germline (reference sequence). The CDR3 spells CASSPTSGSYEQYF.

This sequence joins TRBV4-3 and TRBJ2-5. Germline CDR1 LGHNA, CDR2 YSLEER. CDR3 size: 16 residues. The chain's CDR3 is CASSQGAGDYQETQYF.

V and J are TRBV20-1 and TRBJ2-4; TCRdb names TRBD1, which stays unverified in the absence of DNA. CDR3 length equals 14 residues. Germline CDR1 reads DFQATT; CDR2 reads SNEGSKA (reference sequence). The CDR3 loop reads CSALDRGPSNIQYF.

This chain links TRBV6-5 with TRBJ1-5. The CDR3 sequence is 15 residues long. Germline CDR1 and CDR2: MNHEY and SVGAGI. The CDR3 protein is CASSYSRYSNQPQHF.

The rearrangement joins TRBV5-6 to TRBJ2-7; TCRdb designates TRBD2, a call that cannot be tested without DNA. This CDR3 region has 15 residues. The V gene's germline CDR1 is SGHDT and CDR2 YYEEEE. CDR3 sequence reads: CASRRLAGEFHEQYF.

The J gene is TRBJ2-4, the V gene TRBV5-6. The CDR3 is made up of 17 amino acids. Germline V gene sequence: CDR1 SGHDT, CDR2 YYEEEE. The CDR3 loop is CASSLDLTSLAKNIQYF. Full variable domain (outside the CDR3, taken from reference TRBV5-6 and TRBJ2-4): DAGVTQSPTHLIKTRGQQVTLRCSPKSGHDTVSWYQQALGQGPQFIFQYYEEEERQRGNFPDRFSGHQFPNYSSELNVNALLLGDSALYLCASSLDLTSLAKNIQYFGAGTRLSVL.

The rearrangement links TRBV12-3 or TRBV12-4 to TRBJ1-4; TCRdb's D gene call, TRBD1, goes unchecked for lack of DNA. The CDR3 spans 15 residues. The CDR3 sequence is CASSGPGQGNEKLFF.

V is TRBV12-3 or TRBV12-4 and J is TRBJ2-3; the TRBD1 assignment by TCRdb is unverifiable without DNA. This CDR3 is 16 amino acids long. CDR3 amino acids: CASTPSGRGATDTQYF.

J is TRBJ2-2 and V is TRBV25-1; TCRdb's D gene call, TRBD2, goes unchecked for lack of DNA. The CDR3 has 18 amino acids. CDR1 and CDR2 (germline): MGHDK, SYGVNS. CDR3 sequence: CASSETSGLAGRTGELFF.